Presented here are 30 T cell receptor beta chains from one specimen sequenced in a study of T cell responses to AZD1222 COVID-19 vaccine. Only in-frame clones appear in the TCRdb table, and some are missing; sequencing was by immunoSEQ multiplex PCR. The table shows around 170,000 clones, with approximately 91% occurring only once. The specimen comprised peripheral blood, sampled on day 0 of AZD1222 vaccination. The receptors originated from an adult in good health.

CDR3 sequence (DNA): TGTGCCAGCAGCAGAATATTCTCGCGCACTTCAGATACGCAGTATTTT. Encoded protein: CASSRIFSRTSDTQYF. The chain is built from TRBV7-2 and TRBJ2-3; D is uncertain. Trimming removed 5 bases at V and 4 bases at J, with 19 bases between. Germline values: CDR1 SGHTA, CDR2 FQGNSA. The length of the CDR3 is 16 residues. The entire variable domain, with the rest obtained from reference TRBV7-2 and TRBJ2-3, is as follows: GAGVSQSPSNKVTEKGKDVELRCDPISGHTALYWYRQSLGQGLEFLIYFQGNSAPDKSGLPSDRFSAERTGGSVSTLTIQRTQQEDSAVYLCASSRIFSRTSDTQYFGPGTRLTVL.

CDR3 loop: CAISEYRGLAFF. The CDR3 nucleotides read TGTGCCATCAGTGAGTACAGGGGTTTAGCTTTCTTT. V and J are TRBV10-3 and TRBJ1-1; 7 bases fit TRBD1. V was clipped by 1 base and J by 10 bases; unmatched bases: 3. Germline CDR1 is ENHRY and CDR2 is SYGVKD. This CDR3 is built from 12 residues.

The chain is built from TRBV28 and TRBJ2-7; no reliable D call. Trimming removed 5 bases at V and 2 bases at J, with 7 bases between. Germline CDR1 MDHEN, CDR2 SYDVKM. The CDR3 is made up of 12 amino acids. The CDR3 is CASSLETYEQYF. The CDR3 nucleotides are TGTGCCAGCAGTCTTGAAACCTACGAGCAGTACTTC. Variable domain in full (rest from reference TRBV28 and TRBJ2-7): DVKVTQSSRYLVKRTGEKVFLECVQDMDHENMFWYRQDPGLGLRLIYFSYDVKMKEKGDIPEGYSVSREKKERFSLILESASTNQTSMYLCASSLETYEQYFGPGTRLTVT.

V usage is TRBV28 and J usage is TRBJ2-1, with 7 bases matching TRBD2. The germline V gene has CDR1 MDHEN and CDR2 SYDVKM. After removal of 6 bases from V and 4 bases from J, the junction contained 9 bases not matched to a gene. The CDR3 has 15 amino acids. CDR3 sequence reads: CASRPLAAGYNEQFF. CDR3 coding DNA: TGTGCCAGCAGACCTCTAGCGGCGGGTTACAATGAGCAGTTCTTC.

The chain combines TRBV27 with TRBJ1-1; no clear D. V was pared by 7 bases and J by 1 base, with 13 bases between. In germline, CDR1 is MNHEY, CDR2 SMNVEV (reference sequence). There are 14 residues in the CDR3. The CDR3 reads CASTPRDPNTEAFF. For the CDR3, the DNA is TGTGCCAGCACCCCCCGGGATCCGAACACTGAAGCTTTCTTT.

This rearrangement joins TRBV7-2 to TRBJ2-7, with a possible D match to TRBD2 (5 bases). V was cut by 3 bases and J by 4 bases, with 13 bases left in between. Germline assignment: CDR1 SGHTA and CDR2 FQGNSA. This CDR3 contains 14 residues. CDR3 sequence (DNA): TGTGCCAGCAGCTTCCAAAGCGGTGATTACGAGCAGTACTTC. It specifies CASSFQSGDYEQYF.

The CDR3 here is CASSLGDSLPRSPLHF. In nucleotides, the CDR3 is TGCGCCAGCAGCTTGGGGGACAGCCTACCGCGATCACCCCTCCACTTT. The J gene is TRBJ1-6, the V gene TRBV5-1; TRBD1 aligns across 7 bases. Trimming at V came to 0 bases and at J to 10 bases, leaving 10 bases not matched to a gene. CDR3 length: 16 residues. The germline V gene has CDR1 SGHRS and CDR2 YFSETQ.

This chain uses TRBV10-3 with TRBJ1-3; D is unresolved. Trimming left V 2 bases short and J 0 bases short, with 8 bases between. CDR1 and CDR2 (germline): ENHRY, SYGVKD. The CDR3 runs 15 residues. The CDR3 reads CAISEGVNSGNTIYF. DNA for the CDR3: TGTGCCATCAGTGAGGGGGTTAACTCTGGAAACACCATATATTTT.

CDR3 DNA sequence: TGTGCCAGCAGCGACAGGGATTCAATTGTAGGTTCACCCCTCCACTTT. This codes for CASSDRDSIVGSPLHF. This chain links TRBV9 with TRBJ1-6; D might be TRBD1 (6 bases). Trimming left V 3 bases short and J 9 bases short, with 19 bases between. Germline CDR1 reads SGDLS; CDR2 reads YYNGEE. The CDR3 loop spans 16 amino acids.

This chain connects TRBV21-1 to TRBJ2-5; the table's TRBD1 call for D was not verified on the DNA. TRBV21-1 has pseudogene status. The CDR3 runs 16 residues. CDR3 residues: CASSKESSPPQETQYF. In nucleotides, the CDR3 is TGTGCCAGCAGCAAAGAGTCCAGTCCACCACAAGAGACCCAGTACTTC.

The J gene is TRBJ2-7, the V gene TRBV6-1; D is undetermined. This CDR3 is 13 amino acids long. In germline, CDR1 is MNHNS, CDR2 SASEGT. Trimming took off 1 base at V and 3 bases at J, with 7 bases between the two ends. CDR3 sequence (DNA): TGTGCCAGCAGTGAAGGACCTTTCTACGAGCAGTACTTC. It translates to CASSEGPFYEQYF.

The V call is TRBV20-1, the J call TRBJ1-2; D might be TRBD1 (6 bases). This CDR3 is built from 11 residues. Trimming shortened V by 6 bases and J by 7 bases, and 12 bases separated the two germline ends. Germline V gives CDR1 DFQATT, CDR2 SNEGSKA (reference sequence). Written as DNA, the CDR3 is TGCAGTGCAGTCTACAGGGCTGGCTACACCTTC. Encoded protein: CSAVYRAGYTF.

CDR3 DNA: TGTGCCAGCAGCCCCCGGGACAGGGGGGGGTATAGCAATCAGCCCCAGCATTTT. It is translated as CASSPRDRGGYSNQPQHF. The chain links TRBV7-8 to TRBJ1-5; 11 nucleotides line up with TRBD1. CDR1 SGHVS and CDR2 FQNEAQ come from the germline V gene. Losses at the gene ends were 5 bases for V and 0 bases for J; bases not matched to a gene: 9. There are 18 residues in the CDR3.

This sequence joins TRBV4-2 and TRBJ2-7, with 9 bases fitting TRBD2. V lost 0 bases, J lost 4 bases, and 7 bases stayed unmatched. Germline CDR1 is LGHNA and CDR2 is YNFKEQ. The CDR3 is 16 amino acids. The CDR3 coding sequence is TGTGCCAGCAGCCAAGATCTCCAGCGGGGGGAATACGAGCAGTACTTC. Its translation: CASSQDLQRGEYEQYF.

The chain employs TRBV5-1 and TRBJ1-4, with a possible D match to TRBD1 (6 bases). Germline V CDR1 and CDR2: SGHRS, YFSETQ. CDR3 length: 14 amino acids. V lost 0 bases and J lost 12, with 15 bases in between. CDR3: CASSLAQGTGQLFF. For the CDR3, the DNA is TGCGCCAGCAGCTTGGCCCAGGGCACAGGGCAACTGTTTTTT.

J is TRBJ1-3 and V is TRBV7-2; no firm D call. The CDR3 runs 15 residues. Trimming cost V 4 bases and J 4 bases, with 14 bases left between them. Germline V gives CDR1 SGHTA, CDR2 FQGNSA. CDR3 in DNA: TGTGCCAGCAGCTCCGAAGGGCAGGCCGGAAACACCATATATTTT. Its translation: CASSSEGQAGNTIYF.

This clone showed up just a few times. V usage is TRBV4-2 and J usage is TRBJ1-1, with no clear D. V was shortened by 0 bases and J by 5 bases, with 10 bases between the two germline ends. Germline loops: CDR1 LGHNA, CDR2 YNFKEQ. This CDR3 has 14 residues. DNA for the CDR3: TGTGCCAGCAGCCAAGATTTATCAGAGACTGAAGCTTTCTTT. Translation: CASSQDLSETEAFF.

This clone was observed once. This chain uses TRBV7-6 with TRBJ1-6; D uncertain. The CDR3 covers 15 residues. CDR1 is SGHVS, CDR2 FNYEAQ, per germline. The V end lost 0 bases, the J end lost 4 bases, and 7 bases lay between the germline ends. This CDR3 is CASSLAGEYNSPLHF. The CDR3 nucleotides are TGTGCCAGCAGCTTAGCAGGAGAGTATAATTCACCCCTCCACTTT. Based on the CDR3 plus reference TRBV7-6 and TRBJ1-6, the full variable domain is GAGVSQSPRYKVTKRGQDVALRCDPISGHVSLYWYRQALGQGPEFLTYFNYEAQQDKSGLPNDRFSAERPEGSISTLTIQRTEQRDSAMYRCASSLAGEYNSPLHFGNGTRLTVT.

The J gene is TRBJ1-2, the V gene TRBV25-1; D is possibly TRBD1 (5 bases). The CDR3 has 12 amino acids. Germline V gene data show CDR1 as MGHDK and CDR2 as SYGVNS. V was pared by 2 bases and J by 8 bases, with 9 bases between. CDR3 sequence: CASSEGDSGYTF. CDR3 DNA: TGTGCCAGCAGTGAAGGAGACAGCGGCTACACCTTC.

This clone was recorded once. CDR3 sequence (DNA): TGTGCCAGCAGCGGACTAGCGGGGGGTGAGCAGTTCTTC. Protein sequence: CASSGLAGGEQFF. The chain links TRBV9 to TRBJ2-1, with 13 bases that match TRBD2. V dropped 3 bases and J dropped 9; count of bases not matched to a gene: 0. Per germline, CDR1 SGDLS and CDR2 YYNGEE. The CDR3 runs to 13 residues.

Written as DNA, the CDR3 is TGTGCCAGCGGCCAGGGTTATAGCAATCAGCCCCAGCATTTT. Translation gives CASGQGYSNQPQHF. The chain joins TRBV27 to TRBJ1-5; maybe TRBD1 (5 bases). Germline-derived CDR1 and CDR2 are MNHEY and SMNVEV (reference sequence). Trimming took 8 bases from V and 0 from J, leaving 11 bases between them. CDR3 length equals 14 residues.

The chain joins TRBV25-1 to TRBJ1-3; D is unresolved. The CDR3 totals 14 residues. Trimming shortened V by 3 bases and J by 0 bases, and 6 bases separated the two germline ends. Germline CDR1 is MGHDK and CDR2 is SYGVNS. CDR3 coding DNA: TGTGCCAGCAGTGAGGGCACCTCTGGAAACACCATATATTTT. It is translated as CASSEGTSGNTIYF.

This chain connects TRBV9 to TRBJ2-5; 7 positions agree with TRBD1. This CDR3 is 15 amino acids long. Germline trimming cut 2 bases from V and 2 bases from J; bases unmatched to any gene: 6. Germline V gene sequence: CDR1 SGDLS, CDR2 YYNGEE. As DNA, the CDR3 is TGTGCCAGCAGCGTGGATCCGGGACAGCAAGAGACCCAGTACTTC. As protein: CASSVDPGQQETQYF.

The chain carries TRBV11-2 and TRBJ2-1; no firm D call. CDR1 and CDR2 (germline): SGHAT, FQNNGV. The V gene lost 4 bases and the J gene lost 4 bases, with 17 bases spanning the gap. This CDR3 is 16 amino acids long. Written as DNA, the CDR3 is TGTGCCAGCAGCTCAACTAAAGGAGTTGGGTACAATGAGCAGTTCTTC. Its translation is CASSSTKGVGYNEQFF.

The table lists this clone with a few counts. This CDR3 is CASSEVVAIGQPQHF. The CDR3 bases are TGTGCCAGCAGTGAAGTCGTCGCGATAGGGCAGCCCCAGCATTTT. The rearrangement joins TRBV6-1 to TRBJ1-5, with no clear D. CDR3 length: 15 residues. CDR1 and CDR2 from the germline V gene are MNHNS and SASEGT. Trimming took 1 base from V and 7 from J, leaving 14 bases between them.

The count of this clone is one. CDR3 bases: TGTGCCAGCAGCGAGACAGGGATGAACACTGAAGCTTTCTTT. Its translation: CASSETGMNTEAFF. The chain uses TRBV9 and TRBJ1-1; 7 bases line up with TRBD1. Germline V CDR1 and CDR2: SGDLS, YYNGEE. V trimming: 3 bases; J trimming: 0 bases; junction bases outside the gene matches: 2. The CDR3 extends over 14 amino acids.

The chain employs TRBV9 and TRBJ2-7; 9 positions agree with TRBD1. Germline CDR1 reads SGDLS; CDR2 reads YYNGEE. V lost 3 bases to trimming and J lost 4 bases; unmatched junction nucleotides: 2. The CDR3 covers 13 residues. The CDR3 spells CASSGQGEYEQYF. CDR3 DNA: TGTGCCAGCAGCGGACAGGGGGAGTACGAGCAGTACTTC.

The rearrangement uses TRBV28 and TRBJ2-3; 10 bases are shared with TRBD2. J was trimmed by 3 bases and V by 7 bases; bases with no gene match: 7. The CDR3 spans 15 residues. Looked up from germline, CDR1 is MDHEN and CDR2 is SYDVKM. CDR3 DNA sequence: TGTGCCAGCATGGAAGCGGGAGGGCCTACAGATACGCAGTATTTT. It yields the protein CASMEAGGPTDTQYF.

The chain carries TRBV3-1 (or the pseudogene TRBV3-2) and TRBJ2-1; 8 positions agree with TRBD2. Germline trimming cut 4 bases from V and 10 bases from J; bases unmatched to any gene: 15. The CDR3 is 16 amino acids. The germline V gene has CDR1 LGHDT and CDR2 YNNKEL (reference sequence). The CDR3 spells CASSLLGGAVFDEQFF. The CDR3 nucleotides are TGTGCCAGCAGCCTACTCGGGGGGGCCGTGTTTGACGAGCAGTTCTTC.

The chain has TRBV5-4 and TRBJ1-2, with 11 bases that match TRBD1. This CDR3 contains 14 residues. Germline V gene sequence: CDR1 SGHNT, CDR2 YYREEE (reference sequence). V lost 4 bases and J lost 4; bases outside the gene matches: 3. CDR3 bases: TGTGCCAGCAGCCCCGGGACAGGGGGCTATGGCTACACCTTC. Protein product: CASSPGTGGYGYTF.